The sequence of this T cell receptor (beta chain) was determined in a study of blood T cell repertoires in COVID-19. Study overall: Both acute and convalescent COVID-19 samples were obtained from the United States, Italy and Spain. Sources were T cells, B-cell-depleted T cells, or PBMCs; the material itself was cDNA or gDNA.

Trimming took 5 bases from V and 2 from J, leaving 5 bases between them. This CDR3 comprises 12 residues. CDR1 LNHDA and CDR2 SQIVND come from the germline V gene (reference sequence). Per the study methods: The authors estimated nucleated cell counts from reference gene primer amplification. This table comes from immunoSEQ multiplex PCR, and its TCRdb copy is limited to in-frame clones, with some not included. That table furnishes V, J and clone size, whereas the DNA furnished D and trimming. The sample yields under 350,000 clones, roughly 80% seen once. Sequenced input: peripheral blood. The source is a woman in her 50s who had recovered from COVID-19. The J gene is TRBJ2-3, the V gene TRBV19; possibly TRBD2 for D (5 bases). The CDR3 sequence is CASSRDTDTQYF. In DNA, the CDR3 is TGTGCCAGTAGTCGGGACACAGATACGCAGTATTTT. Full variable domain (missing parts from reference TRBV19 and TRBJ2-3): DGGITQSPKYLFRKEGQNVTLSCEQNLNHDAMYWYRQDPGQGLRLIYYSQIVNDFQKGDIAEGYSVSREKKESFPLTVTSAQKNPTAFYLCASSRDTDTQYFGPGTRLTVL.